The 6 T cell receptor beta chains below come from one sample, sequenced in a study of cytomegalovirus exposure and HLA in healthy donors. The PCR made use of 60 Vbeta and 13 Jbeta primers. The data were produced by immunoSEQ multiplex PCR, yet TCRdb's version contains in-frame clones alone and is incomplete. The sample records some 140,000 clones, more than 70% being singletons. Sequencing input: PBMCs. Receptors were obtained from a man between 45 and 60 years old in good health and CMV-seropositive.

The chain links TRBV2 to TRBJ2-5; D is ambiguous. This CDR3 has 12 residues. Per the germline V gene, CDR1 is SNHLY and CDR2 is FYNNEI. The V end was cut by 2 bases, the J end by 5 bases, with 6 bases between. The chain's CDR3 is CASSESVETQYF. In DNA form, the CDR3 reads TGTGCCAGCAGTGAATCGGTTGAGACCCAGTACTTC. The full variable domain, with the rest looked up from reference TRBV2 and TRBJ2-5, is EPEVTQTPSHQVTQMGQEVILRCVPISNHLYFYWYRQILGQKVEFLVSFYNNEISEKSEIFDDQFSVERPDGSNFTLKIRSTKLEDSAMYFCASSESVETQYFGPGTRLLVL.

This clone has just a few counts. The V gene is TRBV11-2, the J gene TRBJ2-7; D is possibly TRBD1 (6 bases). This CDR3 has 17 residues. In germline, CDR1 is SGHAT, CDR2 FQNNGV. V was clipped by 4 bases and J by 1 base, with 20 bases between them. DNA of the CDR3: TGTGCCAGCAGCTCCCATTTGGGGACACTCAGATCCTACGAGCAGTACTTC. Protein product: CASSSHLGTLRSYEQYF.

The rearrangement links TRBV9 to TRBJ1-6, with 7 bases identical to TRBD1. The CDR3 runs to 15 residues. In germline, CDR1 is SGDLS, CDR2 YYNGEE. V lost 2 bases and J lost 7; bases outside the gene matches: 6. The CDR3 nucleotides are TGTGCCAGCAGCGTCACCGGGACAGCAAATTCACCCCTCCACTTT. Translated, it gives CASSVTGTANSPLHF.

This clone was found a few times. V and J are TRBV11-3 and TRBJ1-2; D might be TRBD1 (6 bases). The CDR3 covers 13 residues. Trimming left V 6 bases short and J 8 bases short, with 16 bases between. CDR1 and CDR2 from the germline V gene are SGHNT and YENEEA. This CDR3 is CASSPKQGLGYTF. The DNA for the CDR3 is TGTGCCAGCAGTCCTAAGCAGGGGTTGGGCTACACCTTC.

The rearrangement uses TRBV5-5 and TRBJ1-1; TRBD1 agrees at 7 bases. V shed 0 bases, J shed 1 base, and the junction held 3 bases outside the gene matches. Germline V gives CDR1 SGHKS, CDR2 YYEKEE (reference sequence). CDR3 length: 15 residues. The CDR3 DNA reads as TGTGCCAGCAGCTTGGCCGGGACAGCGAACACTGAAGCTTTCTTT. Protein product: CASSLAGTANTEAFF.

The chain has TRBV18 and TRBJ2-1, with D possibly matching TRBD2 (5 bases). This CDR3 has 14 residues. Germline values: CDR1 KGHSH, CDR2 LQKENI. V was pared by 3 bases and J by 8 bases, with 14 bases between. The CDR3 DNA follows: TGTGCCAGCTCACCGGGCCTCCCCGGGGATGAGCAGTTCTTC. It yields the protein CASSPGLPGDEQFF. Complete variable domain (other parts from reference TRBV18 and TRBJ2-1): NAGVMQNPRHLVRRRGQEARLRCSPMKGHSHVYWYRQLPEEGLKFMVYLQKENIIDESGMPKERFSAEFPKEGPSILRIQQVVRGDSAAYFCASSPGLPGDEQFFGPGTRLTVL.